This T cell receptor beta chain was identified during a study of identical twins (dated by TCRdb to 2016 to 2018). Background for the entire study: To test whether fetal clonotypes persist, this study deep-sequenced TCR alpha and beta repertoires from monozygotic twins, from unrelated adults of various ages, and from cord blood. To rule out contamination, the twin experiments were replicated at different times with different library preparation protocols.

The method was 5' RACE. The instrument was an Illumina HiSeq 2000. Template switching introduced a universal primer binding site; the final cDNA contained a unique molecular identifier, enabling accurate counting of TCR cDNA molecules. Specific primers in the conserved constant-segment region were used to synthesize first-strand cDNA for TCR alpha and beta chains. To control for contamination, each cDNA library was double barcoded with a SMART-Mk sample barcode plus Illumina barcodes. TruSeq adapter sequences, together with Illumina sample barcodes, were added in two successive PCR steps. TCR alpha and beta cDNA libraries were sequenced on the Illumina HiSeq platform with custom primers. Per the authors' processing: MiGEC was used to process raw reads and extract unique molecular identifiers, and MiXCR was used to find CDR3 positions. For each individual, recombination models were inferred using an EM algorithm with the repgenHMM and IGoR tools. The tcR package in R was used for shared clonotype analysis, with sharing normalized by the product of cloneset sizes. To study raw recombination without the effects of thymic and clonal selection, out-of-frame nonproductive sequences were analyzed. TCRdb handled the public reads itself, with Q25 trimming in fastp and clone calling in MiXCR, and kept productive beta chains. Here each entry gathers all rows of one CDR3 protein and keeps the most common genes and DNA. The V and J calls here are based on TCRdb, not the publication. The sample has under 300,000 distinct CDR3 sequences on record, 5.5% to 7.5% of them singletons. Clones ranked in the top ten supply approximately 14% of the sample.

Inclusive of the bounding cysteine and phenylalanine, the CDR3 is 13 residues long. Only CDR3 DNA is held: 39 bases, read in frame from base 1. V has 5 bases trimmed and J has 5 bases trimmed; junction bases matching no gene number 4. CDR1 and CDR2 were assigned from the germline V gene as SGHAT and FQNNGV. Only healthy Caucasian donors were included. Three pairs of female monozygotic twins, all aged roughly 18 to 29 years, made up the twin cohort. CD4+ and CD8+ T cell populations were isolated with positive isolation kits from Invitrogen. Overall study results and their limits: Fewer insertions were carried by abundant cord blood beta clonotypes; a weaker similar trend was observed in young adult naive repertoires, while no such trend was observed in memory repertoires. In monozygotic twins, out-of-frame TCR alpha sharing was systematically underestimated by recombination models, although the models agreed with sharing between unrelated individuals. A weaker excess of twin sharing was found in beta out-of-frame sequences because the signal-to-noise ratio was lowered by fewer shared sequences. Compared with coincidental sharing between unrelated individuals, an excess of low generation-probability sequences was observed among out-of-frame TCR alpha sequences shared between twins. Invariant T cells such as MAIT and iNKT could partly confound zero-insertion analyses, although diverse VJ usage argued against such confounding for most clonotypes. Conclusions relied on cross-sectional statistical analysis, since the same donors could not be followed over many years.

Only a few counts were recorded for this clonotype. This clone's antigen is unknown. Qualities for individual bases were not recorded, and no much larger clone is one base off. These data were likewise used in another study, on T cells expressing NK-cell markers. The second study reports: TCR beta-chain repertoires were profiled in sorted CD3+CD56+NKG2C+, CD3+CD56+NKG2C- and CD3+CD56-NKG2C+ T-cell subsets from several donors. Seven of the eight sequenced donors were HCMV-seropositive and one was HCMV-seronegative. In several experiments an anti-gammadeltaTCR antibody was added to restrict sorting to alphabetaTCR-expressing T cells. In six donors, the dominant CD3+CD56+NKG2C+ clonotypes ranked among the top 10 CD8+ clonotypes, making up about 1.0-7.5% of CD8+ T cells. Those dominant clonotypes were again the most abundant among CD3+CD56-NKG2C+ cells in several donors, at about 25-65%. It remained unclear whether the expanded NKG2C-expressing T cell clones were specific for HCMV antigens. The study sequenced eight donors, all healthy volunteers chosen at random: three men and five women. To determine HCMV serostatus, a commercial ELISA kit was used to detect HCMV-specific IgG in serum. MIGEC was used to demultiplex reads and group reads by UMI, and MiTCR was used to assemble and quantify clonotypes. Only TCR cDNA sequences supported by at least two reads were kept to exclude erroneous sequences. The tcR package was used for downstream repertoire analysis, and clonotypes were matched between fractions using CDR3 nucleotide sequence together with V segment. Antigen specificity was annotated against VDJdb with VDJmatch, allowing one amino acid substitution in CDR3.

This clonotype originated in a woman in her late teens or twenties in good health. The rearrangement joined TRBV11-2 to TRBJ2-3; 7 bases in the junction line up with TRBD2. The sample taken for sequencing was CD8+ T cells sorted from blood. The sequence in DNA is TGTGCCAGCAGCCCGGGGAGGGGAGATACGCAGTATTTT. Its protein is CASSPGRGDTQYF. The reference TRBV11-2 and TRBJ2-3 proteins fill in what lies around the CDR3, so the full variable domain reads EAGVAQSPRYKIIEKRQSVAFWCNPISGHATLYWYQQILGQGPKLLIQFQNNGVVDDSQLPKDRFSAERLKGVDSTLKIQPAKLEDSAVYLCASSPGRGDTQYFGPGTRLTVL.